Following are 30 T cell receptor beta chains from one sample sequenced in a study of PD-1 blockade in classical Hodgkin lymphoma. Here immunoSEQ multiplex PCR was the method, and the copy in TCRdb shows in-frame clones only, minus some. Among around 30,000 clones listed, roughly four fifths were seen once. Every patient relapsed after autologous stem cell transplantation, and brentuximab vedotin exposure varied. The sequences come from peripheral blood mononuclear cells (PBMCs), collected at baseline. These receptors were collected from a human donor with classical Hodgkin lymphoma.

The genes are TRBV7-2 and TRBJ2-7, with 7 bases that match TRBD1. This CDR3 contains 15 residues. Germline V gene lookup returns CDR1 SGHTA and CDR2 FQGNSA. The J segment lost 2 bases and the V segment lost 0 bases, leaving 4 bases of the junction unmatched. CDR3 bases: TGTGCCAGCAGCTTAGCGAAGGGGGCCCCCTACGAGCAGTACTTC. Protein product: CASSLAKGAPYEQYF.

Points on this clone: This sample includes further DNA sequences coding for the same CDR3. The chain links TRBV18 to TRBJ1-1; 7 bases are a match to TRBD1. Germline values: CDR1 KGHSH, CDR2 LQKENI. The CDR3 runs 15 residues. With V trimmed by 2 bases and J by 1 base, 4 bases remained unmatched. In DNA form, the CDR3 reads TGTGCCAGCTCACCAAGGGGACAGCAGAACACTGAAGCTTTCTTT. It yields the protein CASSPRGQQNTEAFF.

This rearrangement joins TRBV18 to TRBJ2-2; tentatively, D is TRBD1 (5 bases). The CDR3 spans 12 residues. V was trimmed by 3 bases and J by 7 bases, leaving 6 bases between them. The germline V gene encodes CDR1 KGHSH and CDR2 LQKENI. This CDR3 reads CASSPQGGELFF. CDR3 DNA sequence: TGTGCCAGCTCACCCCAGGGCGGGGAGCTGTTTTTT.

This clone occurred once. The J gene is TRBJ1-2, the V gene TRBV5-6; possibly TRBD1 for D (5 bases). The length of the CDR3 is 14 residues. Germline V gene lookup returns CDR1 SGHDT and CDR2 YYEEEE. Trimming took off 1 base at V and 5 bases at J, with 12 bases between the two ends. CDR3 sequence (DNA): TGTGCCAGCAGCTTGCAGGGTAGAAGGTATGGCTACACCTTC. Amino acid sequence: CASSLQGRRYGYTF. Variable domain in full (rest from reference TRBV5-6 and TRBJ1-2): DAGVTQSPTHLIKTRGQQVTLRCSPKSGHDTVSWYQQALGQGPQFIFQYYEEEERQRGNFPDRFSGHQFPNYSSELNVNALLLGDSALYLCASSLQGRRYGYTFGSGTRLTVV.

The V and J genes are TRBV2 and TRBJ1-1; a possible D gene is TRBD1 (6 bases). The CDR3 is made up of 14 amino acids. V dropped 6 bases and J dropped 3 bases, with 14 bases sitting between them. Germline V gives CDR1 SNHLY, CDR2 FYNNEI. The chain's CDR3 is CASRVQGTDTEAFF. As DNA, the CDR3 is TGTGCCAGCAGAGTTCAGGGGACGGACACTGAAGCTTTCTTT. Combining the CDR3 with reference TRBV2 and TRBJ1-1 gives the whole variable domain EPEVTQTPSHQVTQMGQEVILRCVPISNHLYFYWYRQILGQKVEFLVSFYNNEISEKSEIFDDQFSVERPDGSNFTLKIRSTKLEDSAMYFCASRVQGTDTEAFFGQGTRLTVV.

V is TRBV28 and J is TRBJ2-6, with D possibly matching TRBD1 (5 bases). Germline CDR1 is MDHEN and CDR2 is SYDVKM. This CDR3 spans 17 amino acids. The V end lost 8 bases, the J end lost 0 bases, and 17 bases lay between the germline ends. The CDR3 sequence is CASFAGQTFSGANVLTF. CDR3 nucleotides: TGTGCCAGCTTCGCAGGGCAGACTTTCTCTGGGGCCAACGTCCTGACTTTC. Using reference TRBV28 and TRBJ2-6 for the parts outside the CDR3, the full variable domain is DVKVTQSSRYLVKRTGEKVFLECVQDMDHENMFWYRQDPGLGLRLIYFSYDVKMKEKGDIPEGYSVSREKKERFSLILESASTNQTSMYLCASFAGQTFSGANVLTFGAGSRLTVL.

J is TRBJ1-1 and V is TRBV5-1, with TRBD1 matching over 7 bases. This CDR3 comprises 13 residues. Germline CDR1 SGHRS, CDR2 YFSETQ. Trimming at V came to 5 bases and at J to 3 bases, leaving 4 bases not matched to a gene. In nucleotides, the CDR3 is TGCGCCAGCAGGGCTCAGGGGGACACTGAAGCTTTCTTT. Protein sequence: CASRAQGDTEAFF.

The genes are TRBV6-1 and TRBJ2-5; D not certain. V was cut by 0 bases and J by 4 bases, with 9 bases left in between. Germline CDR1 is MNHNS and CDR2 is SASEGT. The CDR3 is 14 residues long. In nucleotides, the CDR3 is TGTGCCAGCAGTGAAGCCCTAGTAGGAGAGACCCAGTACTTC. It yields the protein CASSEALVGETQYF.

This clone came up once. CDR3 coding DNA: TGTGCCAGCAGTAATCCTTGGGGGAGGAACACTGAAGCTTTCTTT. This encodes CASSNPWGRNTEAFF. This chain uses TRBV6-5 with TRBJ1-1; D may be TRBD1 (5 bases). The germline V and J ends were trimmed by 5 bases and 1 base, with 14 bases remaining between them. Germline loops: CDR1 MNHEY, CDR2 SVGAGI. This CDR3 region has 15 residues.

The chain joins TRBV7-2 to TRBJ1-1, with 7 bases lining up with TRBD1. In germline, CDR1 is SGHTA, CDR2 FQGNSA. The length of the CDR3 is 13 residues. Trimming removed 7 bases from V and 5 bases from J; junction bases left unmatched: 7. CDR3 nucleotides: TGTGCCAGCACCCCGACAGGGTGGACTGAAGCTTTCTTT. Its protein product is CASTPTGWTEAFF.

This clone was seen once. The chain joins TRBV11-2 to TRBJ1-1; D perhaps matches TRBD1 (6 bases). The CDR3 consists of 14 residues. CDR1 and CDR2 from the germline V gene are SGHAT and FQNNGV. The V end was cut by 5 bases, the J end by 2 bases, with 12 bases between. The CDR3 DNA sequence: TGTGCCAGCAGCCCTACAGGGAGAAACACTGAAGCTTTCTTT. Protein product: CASSPTGRNTEAFF.

This chain uses TRBV6-6 with TRBJ1-1; D gene unclear. V was shortened by 8 bases and J by 1 base, with 8 bases between the two germline ends. The CDR3 runs 12 residues. Looked up from germline, CDR1 is MNHNY and CDR2 is SVGAGI (reference sequence). CDR3 nucleotide sequence: TGTGCCAGCCGATTGGAGAACACTGAAGCTTTCTTT. It translates to CASRLENTEAFF.

For the CDR3, the DNA is TGTGCCAGCAGTAACAGGGGAGGGTCCGAGCAGTACTTC. This translates into CASSNRGGSEQYF. The rearrangement joins TRBV6-1 to TRBJ2-7; D may match TRBD1 or TRBD2 (7 bases each). The CDR3 sequence is 13 residues long. V lost 5 bases and J 6 bases, leaving 14 bases between the germline ends. In germline, CDR1 is MNHNS, CDR2 SASEGT.

This clone has only a few counts. V is TRBV5-6 and J is TRBJ1-2, with 7 nucleotides matching TRBD1. V shed 2 bases, J shed 6 bases, and the junction held 10 bases outside the gene matches. This CDR3 region has 15 residues. Germline-derived CDR1 and CDR2 are SGHDT and YYEEEE. In nucleotides, the CDR3 is TGTGCCAGCAGCTTCGACTGGACAGGAGGGGATGGCTACACCTTC. The encoded protein is CASSFDWTGGDGYTF.

The rearrangement joins TRBV7-2 to TRBJ2-7; 10 bases are shared with TRBD2. The junction had 6 bases not matched to a gene; V was cut back by 5 bases and J by 2 bases. Germline V gene sequence: CDR1 SGHTA, CDR2 FQGNSA. The CDR3 extends over 15 amino acids. The CDR3 coding sequence is TGTGCCAGCAGCCACTCCAGCGGGGGGGCCTACGAGCAGTACTTC. Amino acid sequence: CASSHSSGGAYEQYF. The full variable domain, in which reference TRBV7-2 and TRBJ2-7 provide the parts outside the CDR3, is GAGVSQSPSNKVTEKGKDVELRCDPISGHTALYWYRQSLGQGLEFLIYFQGNSAPDKSGLPSDRFSAERTGGSVSTLTIQRTQQEDSAVYLCASSHSSGGAYEQYFGPGTRLTVT.

The chain links TRBV5-1 to TRBJ1-4; no clear D. Germline V gene sequence: CDR1 SGHRS, CDR2 YFSETQ. V dropped 0 bases and J dropped 7 bases, with 10 bases sitting between them. The CDR3 has 14 residues. This CDR3 reads CASSLGVEGEKLFF. CDR3 bases: TGCGCCAGCAGCTTGGGCGTGGAAGGTGAAAAACTGTTTTTT.

The sample holds a few counts of this clone. The V gene is TRBV11-2, the J gene TRBJ1-5; tentative D call: TRBD1 (5 bases). The CDR3 runs 16 residues. V lost 0 bases, J lost 3 bases, and 12 bases lay in between. CDR1 and CDR2 from the germline V gene are SGHAT and FQNNGV. CDR3 region: CASSLDRARHNQPQHF. The CDR3 coding sequence is TGTGCCAGCAGCTTAGACAGGGCCAGACACAATCAGCCCCAGCATTTT. The full variable domain, in which reference TRBV11-2 and TRBJ1-5 provide the parts outside the CDR3, is EAGVAQSPRYKIIEKRQSVAFWCNPISGHATLYWYQQILGQGPKLLIQFQNNGVVDDSQLPKDRFSAERLKGVDSTLKIQPAKLEDSAVYLCASSLDRARHNQPQHFGDGTRLSIL.

This clone was counted a few times. V usage is TRBV29-1 and J usage is TRBJ1-1; a weak D match, TRBD1 (6 bases). This CDR3 spans 11 amino acids. Germline loops: CDR1 SQVTM, CDR2 ANQGSEA. V was pared by 4 bases and J by 6 bases, with 9 bases between. The CDR3 DNA reads TGCAGCGTTGCGAGACAGGCTGAAGCTTTCTTT. Protein sequence: CSVARQAEAFF.

The chain links TRBV9 to TRBJ2-3, with 8 bases identical to TRBD2. The CDR3 is made up of 15 amino acids. CDR1 and CDR2 from the germline V gene are SGDLS and YYNGEE. V lost 5 bases to trimming and J lost 0 bases; unmatched junction nucleotides: 5. CDR3 in amino acids: CASSSGGVSTDTQYF. DNA of the CDR3: TGTGCCAGCAGTTCCGGGGGGGTTAGCACAGATACGCAGTATTTT.

CDR3 coding DNA: TGTGCCATCAGTGACACGGGGTTTACTGAAGCTTTCTTT. Encoded protein: CAISDTGFTEAFF. The chain couples TRBV10-3 to TRBJ1-1, with D uncertain. Per germline, CDR1 ENHRY and CDR2 SYGVKD. The CDR3 length is 13 residues. V dropped 3 bases and J dropped 5 bases, with 10 bases sitting between them.

In this sample, this clone turned up a few times. The chain recombines TRBV27 with TRBJ2-6; D gene unclear. Germline assignment: CDR1 MNHEY and CDR2 SMNVEV (reference sequence). The CDR3 is 18 residues long. V was trimmed by 0 bases and J by 0 bases, leaving 12 bases between them. In DNA form, the CDR3 reads TGTGCCAGCAGTTTATCGATCAACAGCATCTCTGGGGCCAACGTCCTGACTTTC. This sequence encodes CASSLSINSISGANVLTF. Drawing the rest from reference TRBV27 and TRBJ2-6, the complete variable domain is EAQVTQNPRYLITVTGKKLTVTCSQNMNHEYMSWYRQDPGLGLRQIYYSMNVEVTDKGDVPEGYKVSRKEKRNFPLILESPSPNQTSLYFCASSLSINSISGANVLTFGAGSRLTVL.

This clone was seen only a few times. The V call is TRBV19, the J call TRBJ1-2, with D possibly being TRBD1 (5 bases). Trimming removed 2 bases at V and 4 bases at J, with 11 bases between. The CDR3 spans 14 residues. CDR1 and CDR2 (germline): LNHDA, SQIVND (reference sequence). This chain's CDR3 is CASSINRSGYGYTF. The CDR3 DNA reads TGTGCCAGTAGTATAAACAGGTCCGGCTATGGCTACACCTTC.

The CDR3, as DNA: TGTGCCAGCAGTTACCCCGGGCAATTCAACGAGCAGTACTTC. This codes for CASSYPGQFNEQYF. The gene calls are TRBV6-5 and TRBJ2-7; D gene uncertain. The CDR3 covers 14 residues. Germline CDR1 and CDR2: MNHEY and SVGAGI. V lost 2 bases to trimming and J lost 5 bases, with 13 bases between them.

This clone was seen only a few times. This chain joins TRBV7-2 and TRBJ1-6, with TRBD1 matching 7 bases. V lost 4 bases, J lost 7 bases, and 13 bases stayed unmatched. This CDR3 is built from 17 residues. Per the germline V gene, CDR1 is SGHTA and CDR2 is FQGNSA. The chain's CDR3 is CASSSPVPGQRNSPLHF. The CDR3 DNA reads as TGTGCCAGCAGCTCCCCGGTCCCGGGACAGAGGAATTCACCCCTCCACTTT.

This sequence joins TRBV10-3 and TRBJ1-6, with 8 bases that match TRBD1. With 2 bases clipped from V and 4 bases from J, the junction kept 7 bases outside the gene matches. This CDR3 has 17 amino acids. CDR1 ENHRY and CDR2 SYGVKD come from the germline V gene. The CDR3 loop reads CAISEGTGDLYNSPLHF. The CDR3 region has the DNA TGTGCCATCAGTGAGGGGACAGGAGACCTTTATAATTCACCCCTCCACTTT.

This CDR3 reads CSVPRTSGGVNTGELFF. The CDR3 nucleotides are TGCAGCGTTCCTCGGACTAGCGGGGGTGTTAACACCGGGGAGCTGTTTTTT. V usage is TRBV29-1 and J usage is TRBJ2-2, with 13 bases matching TRBD2. This CDR3 region has 17 residues. The germline V gene encodes CDR1 SQVTM and CDR2 ANQGSEA. V dropped 5 bases and J dropped 2; count of bases not matched to a gene: 8.

This clone came up a few times. The chain links TRBV4-3 to TRBJ1-5, with D unclear. CDR3 length: 16 residues. V lost 0 bases to trimming and J lost 3 bases, with 12 bases between them. Germline CDR1 is LGHNA and CDR2 is YSLEER. CDR3 sequence (DNA): TGCGCCAGCAGCCAAGATGGCCCGGGGTACAATCAGCCCCAGCATTTT. Translation: CASSQDGPGYNQPQHF.

The V call is TRBV7-2, the J call TRBJ1-1; D possibly corresponds to TRBD1 (5 bases). The CDR3 has 15 residues. The V gene's germline CDR1 is SGHTA and CDR2 FQGNSA. The V and J ends lost 5 bases and 5 bases respectively, with 18 bases between them. CDR3 sequence: CASSGGSGVLTEAFF. CDR3 nucleotide sequence: TGTGCCAGCAGCGGGGGGTCTGGGGTTTTGACTGAAGCTTTCTTT.

This clone was detected only once. The chain combines TRBV27 with TRBJ1-1; D unclear. Looked up from germline, CDR1 is MNHEY and CDR2 is SMNVEV (reference sequence). The CDR3 covers 20 residues. V lost 7 bases and J 3 bases, leaving 33 bases between the germline ends. The CDR3 coding sequence is TGTGCCAGCACCCACAACAATGAAGAGGGCGAGACGGAAGATGACACTGAAGCTTTCTTT. It translates to CASTHNNEEGETEDDTEAFF.

V gene TRBV6-1 combines with J gene TRBJ2-1; TRBD2 might be the D (5 bases). V was pared by 6 bases and J by 12 bases, with 15 bases between. The germline gives CDR1 MNHNS, CDR2 SASEGT. The CDR3 is 12 amino acids. CDR3 amino acids: CASRDLFGGQFF. CDR3 nucleotides: TGTGCCAGCAGGGATCTTTTTGGAGGGCAGTTCTTC.